This is a list of T cell receptor beta chains from one sample in a study of blood T cell repertoires in COVID-19. The protocol was immunoSEQ multiplex PCR, while the TCRdb copy is restricted to in-frame clones and leaves out a portion. Of about 69,000 clones listed, roughly 80% are singletons. The source material was peripheral blood. The receptor set was obtained from a man aged 45-65 years with COVID-19, enrolled during active disease. CDR3s include the opening cysteine and the closing phenylalanine or tryptophan. The D gene is left open where the match is weak. For some rows the clone size is stated as once, few or many, or as a class when expanded; others skip it.

clone_size j_call v_call d_call cdr3_nt cdr3_aa
- TRBJ2-2 TRBV7-2 TRBD2 TGTGCCAGCGGCAGACTAGCGGGGGGACCCGGGGAGCTGTTTTTT CASGRLAGGPGELFF
once TRBJ1-3 TRBV6-4 - TGTGCCAGCAGTGACGTGGGACAAAGAGGAAACACCATATATTTT CASSDVGQRGNTIYF
- TRBJ1-1 TRBV25-1 - TGTGCCAGCAGTGAGATTTCTGCGGTCGGGGCTGAAGCTTTCTTT CASSEISAVGAEAFF
- TRBJ2-1 TRBV5-4 TRBD2 TGTGCCAGCAGCTTGGCCTCCGGCGGGGGGGTCTATGAGCAGTTCTTC CASSLASGGGVYEQFF
few TRBJ1-2 TRBV13 - TGTGCCAGCAGCTTAGGAGGCGGAGCCTCCTTTCGCGGCTACACCTTC CASSLGGGASFRGYTF
- TRBJ2-5 TRBV4-1 - TGCGCCAGCAGCCAAGAGACAGTTCTCCAAGAGACCCAGTACTTC CASSQETVLQETQYF
- TRBJ1-5 TRBV30 - TGTGCCTGGACCGGGACAAATAGCAATCAGCCCCAGCATTTT CAWTGTNSNQPQHF
- TRBJ1-2 TRBV9 TRBD1 TGTGCCAGCAGCGCGCCATTTACAGGGGTCTACACCTTC CASSAPFTGVYTF
- TRBJ1-1 TRBV5-1 - TGCGCCAGCAGGGTTACAGGGCTGAACACTGAAGCTTTCTTT CASRVTGLNTEAFF
once TRBJ1-1 TRBV18 - TGTGCCAGCTCCCAGGGCGTGAACACTGAAGCTTTCTTT CASSQGVNTEAFF
- TRBJ1-1 TRBV5-1 - TGCGCCAGCAGCTTTCTTGTCCTTAGAAAACGAACTGAAGCTTTCTTT CASSFLVLRKRTEAFF
- TRBJ2-3 TRBV9 - TGTGCCAGCGGAGGAGTGCGCACAGATACGCAGTATTTT CASGGVRTDTQYF
- TRBJ2-7 TRBV5-1 TRBD2 TGCGCCAGCAGCTTGGACCCCGGGGGGGCTAGCGCTTCCTACGAGCAGTACTTC CASSLDPGGASASYEQYF
- TRBJ2-7 TRBV7-9 TRBD1 TGTGCCAGCAGCCCCGGACAGGGGAGACACGAGCAGTACTTC CASSPGQGRHEQYF
- TRBJ2-3 TRBV18 TRBD1 TGTGCCAGCTCACCAAGGTTTCTCGGGACAGGAGAAAAAGGCACAGATACGCAGTATTTT CASSPRFLGTGEKGTDTQYF
- TRBJ1-2 TRBV7-2 - TGTGCCAGCAGCCACCGGGATGGCTACACCTTC CASSHRDGYTF
- TRBJ2-7 TRBV6-6 - TGTGCCAGTCGGACAGCCGGTTACGAGCAGTACTTC CASRTAGYEQYF
- TRBJ1-1 TRBV14 - TGTGCCAGCAGCCAAGCGGGGGGCACTGAAGCTTTCTTT CASSQAGGTEAFF
once TRBJ1-4 TRBV18 - TGTGCCAGCTCACCAGGCAGGAATTTAGCAACTAATGAAAAACTGTTTTTT CASSPGRNLATNEKLFF
- TRBJ1-1 TRBV9 TRBD1 TGTGCCAGCAGCGCTTCGGGACAGGGGGAAGCTTTCTTT CASSASGQGEAFF
- TRBJ2-3 TRBV3-1/TRBV3-2 - TGTGCCAGCAGCCAAACAGTCAGCACAGATACGCAGTATTTT CASSQTVSTDTQYF
once TRBJ1-2 TRBV12-5 TRBD1 TGTGCTAGTGGGGGTTACAGGGGGCTTAACTATGGCTACACCTTC CASGGYRGLNYGYTF
- TRBJ1-2 TRBV6-5 - TGTGCCAGCAGTTTGAGGGATGGGCTGGAGGGCTACACCTTC CASSLRDGLEGYTF
- TRBJ1-4 TRBV2 TRBD1 TGTGCCAGCATTGATAACAGGGGTCGGGAAAAACTGTTTTTT CASIDNRGREKLFF
- TRBJ2-2 TRBV4-3 TRBD1 TGCGCCAGCAGCCTCCACGGGACAGGGGCGGACACCGGGGAGCTGTTTTTT CASSLHGTGADTGELFF
- TRBJ2-1 TRBV18 TRBD2 TGTGCCAGCTCACCTAACCTAGCGGGGGGGCAGTATGAGCAGTTCTTC CASSPNLAGGQYEQFF
- TRBJ2-5 TRBV9 TRBD2 TGTGCCAGCAGCTATAACCAAAATCATAGCGGGGAAAACCAAGAGACCCAGTACTTC CASSYNQNHSGENQETQYF
- TRBJ2-7 TRBV10-3 TRBD1 TGTGCCACTCGCTCCGGGACAGGGGATTACTACGAGCAGTACTTC CATRSGTGDYYEQYF
few TRBJ1-2 TRBV3-1/TRBV3-2 - TGTGCCAGCAGCCATAGAGGGTATGGCTACACCTTC CASSHRGYGYTF